This TCR beta chain was sequenced in a study of human T cells and chemical hapten exposure. Study as a whole: Patch testing was performed with 0.01% DPC on the upper back, with reading at 6 days.

Study results and limitations: Following DPC sensitization, TCRs present above 1 in 1000 frequency showed no change. Clustering by CDR3 similarity yielded significantly more large clusters from expanded TCRs than controls.

This clonotype was seen many times. Its antigen is as yet unknown. Each cDNA molecule in the library carried unique molecular identifiers. TCRdb used MiXCR to reprocess the RACE reads, holding one entry per CDR3 protein. The sample yields about 48,000 distinct CDR3 sequences, approximately 9.9% seen once. V lost 4 bases and J 0 bases, leaving 22 bases between the germline ends. The CDR3 is 19 residues long. Germline values: CDR1 KGHSH, CDR2 LQKENI. The time point here: patch test 3, about 24 weeks after DPC sensitization. Treatment specified: therapeutic diphenylcyclopropenone sensitization with weekly scalp DPC.

The clonotype originates from a woman in her thirties or forties with alopecia areata. Some clones in this sample may be carry-over from other donors' samples. The V and J genes are TRBV18 and TRBJ2-1; D is ambiguous. The specimen comprised whole blood, sampled in connection with sensitization to the hapten diphenylcyclopropenone (DPC). CDR3: CASSLQTPDPWGSYNEQFF. As DNA, the CDR3 is TGTGCCAGCTCACTCCAAACACCCGACCCTTGGGGCTCCTACAATGAGCAGTTCTTC.